This passage covers 22 T cell receptor beta chains from one sample sequenced in a study of cytomegalovirus exposure and HLA in healthy donors. The PCR ran on 60 Vbeta and 13 Jbeta primers. TCRdb's copy holds only in-frame clones and misses some; the assay was immunoSEQ multiplex PCR. Here the sample spans about 130,000 clones, approximately 82% being singletons. Sequencing input: PBMCs. These receptors all stem from a female donor in good health and CMV-seronegative.

The chain uses TRBV5-6 and TRBJ1-3, with 7 positions matching TRBD1. The CDR3 is 16 residues long. V lost 0 bases to trimming and J lost 4 bases; unmatched junction nucleotides: 7. The germline V gene has CDR1 SGHDT and CDR2 YYEEEE. The DNA for the CDR3 is TGTGCCAGCAGCTTGGCCGGAGGGGGCCGGGGAAACACCATATATTTT. This codes for CASSLAGGGRGNTIYF.

The chain combines TRBV29-1 with TRBJ2-2, with 8 bases that match TRBD2. After removal of 7 bases from V and 5 bases from J, the junction contained 9 bases not matched to a gene. The germline gives CDR1 SQVTM, CDR2 ANQGSEA. This CDR3 region has 14 residues. Here the CDR3 DNA reads TGCAGCGGAAGGAGCGGGAGTAGTACCGGGGAGCTGTTTTTT. Translation: CSGRSGSSTGELFF.

The CDR3 spells CASSRQENTEAFF. The CDR3 bases are TGTGCCAGCAGCCGACAGGAGAACACTGAAGCTTTCTTT. The gene calls are TRBV7-3 and TRBJ1-1; TRBD1 might be the D (6 bases). From germline, CDR1 is SGHTA and CDR2 FQGTGA. V dropped 5 bases and J dropped 1 base, with 8 bases sitting between them. The CDR3 has 13 residues.

V is TRBV11-2 and J is TRBJ1-2; D is undetermined. V lost 5 bases, J lost 4 bases, and 11 bases lay in between. The CDR3 is 13 residues long. The germline V gene has CDR1 SGHAT and CDR2 FQNNGV. CDR3 coding DNA: TGTGCCAGCAGCCAGTCATTCTCCTATGGCTACACCTTC. Translating it yields CASSQSFSYGYTF. Using reference TRBV11-2 and TRBJ1-2 for the parts outside the CDR3, the full variable domain is EAGVAQSPRYKIIEKRQSVAFWCNPISGHATLYWYQQILGQGPKLLIQFQNNGVVDDSQLPKDRFSAERLKGVDSTLKIQPAKLEDSAVYLCASSQSFSYGYTFGSGTRLTVV.

This chain links TRBV5-1 with TRBJ2-5, with D possibly TRBD1 on 6 matching bases. This CDR3 is 13 amino acids long. Germline CDR1 is SGHRS and CDR2 is YFSETQ. V lost 4 bases, J lost 5 bases, and 12 bases lay in between. This CDR3 is CASSPGTWETQYF. CDR3 coding DNA: TGCGCCAGCAGCCCCGGGACATGGGAGACCCAGTACTTC.

The gene calls are TRBV5-1 and TRBJ1-2; D is unclear. V lost 1 base and J 5 bases, leaving 21 bases between the germline ends. The CDR3 totals 17 residues. Germline CDR1 is SGHRS and CDR2 is YFSETQ. The CDR3 protein is CASSLTITDFQAYGYTF. CDR3 in DNA: TGCGCCAGCAGCTTGACGATTACAGATTTCCAAGCTTATGGCTACACCTTC. The full variable domain, rest sourced from reference TRBV5-1 and TRBJ1-2, is KAGVTQTPRYLIKTRGQQVTLSCSPISGHRSVSWYQQTPGQGLQFLFEYFSETQRNKGNFPGRFSGRQFSNSRSEMNVSTLELGDSALYLCASSLTITDFQAYGYTFGSGTRLTVV.

This clone turned up a few times. This sequence joins TRBV5-6 and TRBJ1-2; D is uncertain. This CDR3 has 15 residues. V was clipped by 0 bases and J by 5 bases, with 14 bases between them. Germline V lookup: CDR1 SGHDT, CDR2 YYEEEE. CDR3: CASSLVRVGGYGYTF. In DNA form, the CDR3 reads TGTGCCAGCAGCTTGGTTAGGGTAGGAGGGTATGGCTACACCTTC.

The genes are TRBV6-6 and TRBJ2-7; 9 bases map to TRBD1. The trim removed 5 bases at V and 3 bases at J, leaving 2 bases unmatched. The CDR3 loop spans 13 amino acids. Per germline, CDR1 MNHNY and CDR2 SVGAGI (reference sequence). CDR3 sequence: CASSRTGVYEQYF. CDR3 DNA: TGTGCCAGCAGTAGGACAGGGGTCTACGAGCAGTACTTC.

This clone was seen just once. V and J are TRBV4-2 and TRBJ2-2, with 15 bases that match TRBD2. V was pared by 0 bases and J by 6 bases, with 5 bases of the junction left unmatched. The CDR3 is 18 amino acids. Germline V lookup: CDR1 LGHNA, CDR2 YNFKEQ. The CDR3 loop reads CASSQDGTSGRHAGELFF. CDR3 nucleotides: TGTGCCAGCAGCCAAGATGGGACTAGCGGGAGGCACGCCGGGGAGCTGTTTTTT.

The rearrangement joins TRBV5-6 to TRBJ2-1; 8 bases line up with TRBD2. V lost 0 bases, J lost 8 bases, and 13 bases stayed unmatched. This CDR3 has 17 residues. Germline V gives CDR1 SGHDT, CDR2 YYEEEE. CDR3 in amino acids: CASSLDGEAGAIYEQFF. The CDR3 DNA is TGTGCCAGCAGCTTGGATGGGGAAGCGGGAGCAATCTATGAGCAGTTCTTC.

The genes are TRBV7-2 and TRBJ2-3; TRBD2 might be the D (5 bases). This CDR3 has 10 residues. The germline V gene encodes CDR1 SGHTA and CDR2 FQGNSA. V shed 8 bases and J shed 5 bases, with 5 bases lying between them. The CDR3 reads CASRGDTQYF. CDR3 DNA: TGTGCCAGCCGGGGAGATACGCAGTATTTT.

The chain combines TRBV4-3 with TRBJ2-1; D unresolved. The V and J ends lost 0 bases and 2 bases respectively, with 11 bases between them. Germline V gene sequence: CDR1 LGHNA, CDR2 YSLEER. The CDR3 has 16 residues. As DNA, the CDR3 is TGCGCCAGCAGCCAAGATCCGGCTAGTACCTACAATGAGCAGTTCTTC. Amino acids: CASSQDPASTYNEQFF.

The rearrangement links TRBV6-6 to TRBJ2-7; weak D call: TRBD1 (6 bases). Germline CDR1 reads MNHNY; CDR2 reads SVGAGI (reference sequence). The V end lost 7 bases, the J end lost 3 bases, and 13 bases lay between the germline ends. The CDR3 contains 13 residues. The CDR3 nucleotides are TGTGCCAGCACAACCGGGACAAACTACGAGCAGTACTTC. It yields the protein CASTTGTNYEQYF.

The gene calls are TRBV4-2 and TRBJ2-1, with 7 bases that match TRBD1. The germline CDR1 and CDR2 sequences are LGHNA and YNFKEQ. Losses at the gene ends were 1 base for V and 5 bases for J; bases not matched to a gene: 5. The CDR3 loop spans 15 amino acids. This CDR3 reads CASSQAVQGDNEQFF. The CDR3 DNA reads TGTGCCAGCAGCCAAGCCGTTCAGGGGGACAATGAGCAGTTCTTC.

The chain uses TRBV5-1 and TRBJ2-1; D remains ambiguous. Germline V gene lookup returns CDR1 SGHRS and CDR2 YFSETQ. The CDR3 spans 13 residues. V was shortened by 3 bases and J by 6 bases, with 10 bases between the two germline ends. DNA of the CDR3: TGCGCCAGCAGCTCCCGCGCAGGCAATGAGCAGTTCTTC. Amino acids: CASSSRAGNEQFF.

The chain is built from TRBV28 and TRBJ2-5; a weak D match, TRBD1 (6 bases). V was shortened by 4 bases and J by 2 bases, with 14 bases between the two germline ends. The germline gives CDR1 MDHEN, CDR2 SYDVKM. The CDR3 extends over 15 amino acids. This CDR3 reads CASSSRTVLQETQYF. As DNA, the CDR3 is TGTGCCAGCAGTTCCCGGACAGTCTTACAAGAGACCCAGTACTTC.

The chain carries TRBV5-1 and TRBJ1-4; D remains unclear. From germline, CDR1 is SGHRS and CDR2 YFSETQ. Trimming shortened V by 0 bases and J by 0 bases, and 9 bases separated the two germline ends. The CDR3 runs to 16 residues. CDR3 sequence reads: CASSLGAGATNEKLFF. The CDR3 coding sequence is TGCGCCAGCAGCTTGGGGGCAGGTGCAACTAATGAAAAACTGTTTTTT. Combining the CDR3 with reference TRBV5-1 and TRBJ1-4 gives the whole variable domain KAGVTQTPRYLIKTRGQQVTLSCSPISGHRSVSWYQQTPGQGLQFLFEYFSETQRNKGNFPGRFSGRQFSNSRSEMNVSTLELGDSALYLCASSLGAGATNEKLFFGSGTQLSVL.

This chain connects TRBV5-1 to TRBJ1-4; unclear D gene. This CDR3 region has 17 residues. The germline V gene has CDR1 SGHRS and CDR2 YFSETQ. Trimming pared 0 bases from V and 0 bases from J, leaving 12 bases between. CDR3 coding DNA: TGCGCCAGCAGCTTGGCAGGCCCTATTACAACTAATGAAAAACTGTTTTTT. This translates into CASSLAGPITTNEKLFF.

The gene calls are TRBV30 and TRBJ1-2, with 9 bases aligning to TRBD1. The ends lost 3 bases at V and 7 bases at J; junction bases unmatched: 9. Per the germline V gene, CDR1 is GTSNPN and CDR2 is SVGIG (reference sequence). This CDR3 region has 14 residues. In DNA form, the CDR3 reads TGTGCCTGGAGGGGGGACAGGGTAGTGTTTGGCTACACCTTC. Translating gives CAWRGDRVVFGYTF.

For this clone: The junction differs from germline at one of its ends, possibly a read error. The chain combines TRBV11-2 with TRBJ2-2, with TRBD2 matching 7 bases. CDR3 size: 13 residues. The germline V gene has CDR1 SGHAT and CDR2 FQNNGV. CDR3 region: CASSASGTGELLF. CDR3 nucleotide sequence: TGTGCCAGCAGCGCTAGCGGCACCGGGGAGCTGCTTTTT. Full variable domain (missing parts from reference TRBV11-2 and TRBJ2-2): EAGVAQSPRYKIIEKRQSVAFWCNPISGHATLYWYQQILGQGPKLLIQFQNNGVVDDSQLPKDRFSAERLKGVDSTLKIQPAKLEDSAVYLCASSASGTGELLFGEGSRLTVL.

The chain combines TRBV15 with TRBJ2-5; unclear D gene. Between the trimmed V and J ends, which lost 0 bases and 3 bases, there was a span of 11 bases. The CDR3 contains 15 residues. Germline V CDR1 and CDR2: LNHNV, YYDKDF (reference sequence). The CDR3 DNA reads as TGTGCCACCAGCAGAGATCGACTCCGGGAAGAGACCCAGTACTTC. It specifies CATSRDRLREETQYF.

This clone showed up just a few times. The V and J genes are TRBV6-4 and TRBJ2-1; 8 bases line up with TRBD2. With 6 bases clipped from V and 1 base from J, the junction kept 8 bases outside the gene matches. In germline, CDR1 is MRHNA, CDR2 SNTAGT. The CDR3 sequence is 16 residues long. Written as DNA, the CDR3 is TGTGCCAGCAGCTCCATAGCGGGGCGATCCTACAATGAGCAGTTCTTC. This codes for CASSSIAGRSYNEQFF.